Described below is a single T cell receptor beta chain sequence and its context. Measured with immunoSEQ multiplex PCR; TCRdb has only the in-frame clones, and not every one. The sample includes around 250,000 clones, over 80% seen only once; the top ten take less than 2%. The sample originates from a study of blood T cell repertoires in COVID-19. The wider study: T cells, B-cell-depleted T cells, or PBMCs supplied cDNA or gDNA.

The sample was peripheral blood. The sequence came from a woman aged 40 to 50 who had recovered from COVID-19.

The CDR3 DNA sequence: TGTGCCAGCAGGACAGGGGGCGCGGGCACTGAAGCTTTCTTT. Amino acids: CASRTGGAGTEAFF. The chain carries TRBV6-5 and TRBJ1-1; 10 bases line up with TRBD1. Germline CDR1 MNHEY, CDR2 SVGAGI. V shed 6 bases, J shed 4 bases, and the junction held 5 bases outside the gene matches. CDR3 length equals 14 residues.